The 28 T cell receptor beta chains given below trace back to one sample, sequenced in a study of T cell responses to AZD1222 COVID-19 vaccine listed by TCRdb under 2021. The label giving this sample's time point can be read as: baseline before first vaccination. Libraries were constructed by the immunoSEQ multiplex PCR assay. TCRdb holds this immuneACCESS table with in-frame rearrangements only. Some clones are missing; in checked studies, unresolved V genes explain under half, and the rest has no known cause. This sample gives about 97,000 clones in total; around 84% of them show up just once. The biggest ten clones account for 1.4% of the sample. The sequencing here drew on peripheral blood, taken on day 0 of AZD1222 vaccination. These receptors were obtained from an adult in good health.

The V call is TRBV3-1 (or the pseudogene TRBV3-2), the J call TRBJ2-7; 8 bases align to TRBD1. The germline V gene encodes CDR1 LGHDT and CDR2 YNNKEL (reference sequence). The CDR3 contains 15 residues. Unmatched junction bases numbered 7, after V lost 4 bases and J lost 2 bases. The CDR3 spells CASSLSSDRAYEQYF. CDR3 nucleotides: TGTGCCAGCAGCCTCTCTTCGGACAGGGCCTACGAGCAGTACTTC.

V is TRBV4-2 and J is TRBJ1-1, with 8 nucleotides matching TRBD1. CDR3 length: 13 residues. V lost 6 bases to trimming and J lost 4 bases; unmatched junction nucleotides: 4. Germline CDR1 is LGHNA and CDR2 is YNFKEQ. The CDR3 DNA follows: TGTGCCAGCAGTCGGACAGGGAGCACTGAAGCTTTCTTT. This translates into CASSRTGSTEAFF.

The gene calls are TRBV5-1 and TRBJ2-7; tentatively, D is TRBD2 (6 bases). Germline loops: CDR1 SGHRS, CDR2 YFSETQ. The CDR3 has 13 residues. V lost 4 bases and J 4 bases, leaving 12 bases between the germline ends. The CDR3 coding sequence is TGCGCCAGCAGCGCCTCGGGGGTGTACGAGCAGTACTTC. Its protein product is CASSASGVYEQYF. The variable domain in full, with the rest retrieved from reference TRBV5-1 and TRBJ2-7, is KAGVTQTPRYLIKTRGQQVTLSCSPISGHRSVSWYQQTPGQGLQFLFEYFSETQRNKGNFPGRFSGRQFSNSRSEMNVSTLELGDSALYLCASSASGVYEQYFGPGTRLTVT.

This clone was seen only once. This CDR3 reads CASSQELGTGFSPLHF. CDR3 nucleotides: TGTGCCAGCAGCCAAGAATTGGGGACAGGGTTTTCACCCCTCCACTTT. The chain combines TRBV4-2 with TRBJ1-6; 9 nucleotides match TRBD1. V was clipped by 0 bases and J by 9 bases; unmatched bases: 6. The V gene's germline CDR1 is LGHNA and CDR2 YNFKEQ. The CDR3 is 16 residues long.

The chain employs TRBV7-2 and TRBJ1-1, with a weak D call TRBD1 (6 bases). The CDR3 is 13 residues long. Per germline, CDR1 SGHTA and CDR2 FQGNSA. V shed 2 bases and J shed 11 bases, with 15 bases lying between them. This CDR3 reads CASSLSKQGQAFF. CDR3 sequence (DNA): TGTGCCAGCAGCTTAAGTAAGCAGGGGCAGGCTTTCTTT.

This rearrangement joins TRBV11-2 to TRBJ1-4, with D maybe TRBD1 (6 bases). The V and J ends lost 1 base and 7 bases respectively, with 19 bases between them. The length of the CDR3 is 17 residues. Per germline, CDR1 SGHAT and CDR2 FQNNGV. The CDR3 region is CASSLGPGRGEGEKLFF. CDR3 DNA sequence: TGTGCCAGCAGCTTAGGACCCGGCAGGGGAGAGGGTGAAAAACTGTTTTTT.

V gene TRBV4-2 combines with J gene TRBJ1-2; a possible D gene is TRBD1 (6 bases). The CDR3 contains 14 residues. The germline V gene has CDR1 LGHNA and CDR2 YNFKEQ. The V and J ends lost 0 bases and 4 bases respectively, with 9 bases between them. This CDR3 reads CASSQDVDSYGYTF. The CDR3 nucleotides are TGTGCCAGCAGCCAAGATGTGGACAGCTATGGCTACACCTTC.

This rearrangement joins TRBV6-2 or TRBV6-3 to TRBJ1-1; a weak D match, TRBD1 (5 bases). Germline V gives CDR1 MNHEY, CDR2 SVGEGT. Trimming removed 5 bases from V and 2 bases from J, with 9 bases in between. The CDR3 runs 13 residues. The CDR3 protein is CASSGDRNTEAFF. DNA of the CDR3: TGTGCCAGCAGTGGAGACAGAAACACTGAAGCTTTCTTT.

The CDR3 coding sequence is TGTGCCAGCGCAGAGGGGGCTGGGAATTCACCCCTCCACTTT. Translating it yields CASAEGAGNSPLHF. The rearrangement links TRBV11-1 to TRBJ1-6; TRBD1 agrees at 7 bases. V shed 8 bases, J shed 7 bases, and the junction held 8 bases outside the gene matches. There are 14 residues in the CDR3. CDR1 and CDR2 from the germline V gene are SGHAT and FQDESV (reference sequence).

V and J are TRBV9 and TRBJ2-2; a weak D match, TRBD1 (6 bases). The CDR3 consists of 15 residues. The germline V gene encodes CDR1 SGDLS and CDR2 YYNGEE. Trimming pared 5 bases from V and 2 bases from J, leaving 13 bases between. CDR3 DNA: TGTGCCAGCAGGAGATCGGACAGAAACACCGGGGAGCTGTTTTTT. This gives the protein CASRRSDRNTGELFF.

This rearrangement joins TRBV4-3 to TRBJ1-4, with a possible D match to TRBD1 (5 bases). The CDR3 contains 16 residues. The V end was cut by 4 bases, the J end by 7 bases, with 19 bases between. Germline-derived CDR1 and CDR2 are LGHNA and YSLEER. CDR3 sequence: CASSPLDSGGGEKLFF. The CDR3 DNA reads as TGCGCCAGCAGCCCTCTCGACAGTGGGGGGGGTGAAAAACTGTTTTTT.

The CDR3 loop is CAWRAGGKQTQYF. CDR3 DNA: TGTGCCTGGAGGGCAGGGGGCAAGCAGACCCAGTACTTC. The rearrangement uses TRBV30 and TRBJ2-5; 8 positions agree with TRBD1. The V segment lost 3 bases and the J segment 6 bases; nucleotides outside the gene matches: 6. The CDR3 covers 13 residues. Germline V CDR1 and CDR2: GTSNPN, SVGIG (reference sequence).

This clone was observed a few times. J is TRBJ1-5 and V is TRBV6-4; D ambiguous. V gave up 4 bases and J gave up 7 bases, with 11 bases separating them. The V gene's germline CDR1 is MRHNA and CDR2 SNTAGT. The CDR3 length is 13 residues. In DNA form, the CDR3 reads TGTGCCAGCAGTGTCTATGTGGGACAGCCCCAGCATTTT. This encodes CASSVYVGQPQHF.

In its sample, this clone was seen once. This chain connects TRBV2 to TRBJ1-1; 7 bases align to TRBD1. This CDR3 is built from 13 residues. Looked up from germline, CDR1 is SNHLY and CDR2 is FYNNEI. With V trimmed by 7 bases and J by 4 bases, 6 bases remained unmatched. CDR3 bases: TGTGCCAGCAACTCGGACAGGCTCACTGAAGCTTTCTTT. It is translated as CASNSDRLTEAFF.

The chain links TRBV28 to TRBJ2-2; perhaps TRBD1 as D (6 bases). The germline CDR1 and CDR2 sequences are MDHEN and SYDVKM. The V and J ends lost 8 bases and 1 base respectively, with 14 bases between them. The CDR3 sequence is 15 residues long. CDR3 protein: CASRGEGGNTGELFF. The CDR3 DNA is TGTGCCAGCCGAGGGGAAGGGGGGAACACCGGGGAGCTGTTTTTT.

The V gene is TRBV5-4, the J gene TRBJ1-1; a possible D gene is TRBD1 (5 bases). The V end lost 0 bases, the J end lost 9 bases, and 15 bases lay between the germline ends. The CDR3 spans 14 residues. Germline CDR1 reads SGHNT; CDR2 reads YYREEE (reference sequence). The CDR3 DNA follows: TGTGCCAGCAGCTTGGTGTCCGACAGAAACAAAGCTTTCTTT. It specifies CASSLVSDRNKAFF.

This chain uses TRBV5-1 with TRBJ1-4; D is perhaps TRBD1 (5 bases). V was trimmed by 0 bases and J by 7 bases, leaving 13 bases between them. Germline CDR1 is SGHRS and CDR2 is YFSETQ. There are 15 residues in the CDR3. Here the CDR3 DNA reads TGCGCCAGCAGCTTGGCCTCGGCAGGGTTTGAAAAACTGTTTTTT. Translated: CASSLASAGFEKLFF.

This clone was seen just once. The chain employs TRBV9 and TRBJ1-2; 7 bases are shared with TRBD1. Germline-derived CDR1 and CDR2 are SGDLS and YYNGEE. The V segment lost 4 bases and the J segment 2 bases; nucleotides outside the gene matches: 11. This CDR3 region has 16 residues. The CDR3 DNA is TGTGCCAGCAGCTCCGGGACAGCTAGGAGCAACTATGGCTACACCTTC. This encodes CASSSGTARSNYGYTF.

The chain recombines TRBV6-6 with TRBJ1-1, with 8 bases identical to TRBD1. CDR1 is MNHNY and CDR2 is SVGAGI in the germline V gene (reference sequence). The length of the CDR3 is 15 residues. V lost 3 bases to trimming and J lost 0 bases; unmatched junction nucleotides: 3. The CDR3 here is CASSYGTGLNTEAFF. The CDR3, as DNA: TGTGCCAGCAGTTATGGGACAGGACTGAACACTGAAGCTTTCTTT.

The V call is TRBV5-1, the J call TRBJ2-1; TRBD1 matches at 8 bases. The CDR3 has 14 residues. Germline V gene lookup returns CDR1 SGHRS and CDR2 YFSETQ. The junction had 6 bases not matched to a gene; V was cut back by 0 bases and J by 10 bases. In DNA, the CDR3 is TGCGCCAGCAGCTTGGTGTCGGACAGGGAGGAGCAGTTCTTC. Residues: CASSLVSDREEQFF.

The rearrangement uses TRBV5-1 and TRBJ2-3, with TRBD2 as a possible D gene (5 bases). The CDR3 is made up of 15 amino acids. In germline, CDR1 is SGHRS, CDR2 YFSETQ. The V end was cut by 0 bases, the J end by 4 bases, with 12 bases between. As DNA, the CDR3 is TGCGCCAGCAGCTTGGGTCTAGCCTCCTCAGATACGCAGTATTTT. Amino acids: CASSLGLASSDTQYF.

V is TRBV19 and J is TRBJ2-7; TRBD2 is a possible D gene (6 bases). Trimming pared 7 bases from V and 0 bases from J, leaving 10 bases between. CDR1 and CDR2 (germline): LNHDA, SQIVND (reference sequence). The CDR3 loop spans 13 amino acids. CDR3 coding DNA: TGTGCCAGTATGCGGCGGGGCTCCTACGAGCAGTACTTC. It translates to CASMRRGSYEQYF.

J is TRBJ2-3 and V is TRBV27, with D unclear. Per the germline V gene, CDR1 is MNHEY and CDR2 is SMNVEV (reference sequence). The CDR3 has 16 residues. V was shortened by 2 bases and J by 6 bases, with 18 bases between the two germline ends. The CDR3 here is CASSLTLLSPRDTQYF. The CDR3 region has the DNA TGTGCCAGCAGTTTAACCCTACTATCCCCCCGGGATACGCAGTATTTT.

V gene TRBV18 combines with J gene TRBJ1-4; D is perhaps TRBD1 (5 bases). CDR3 length: 15 amino acids. The V gene lost 3 bases and the J gene lost 7 bases, with 15 bases spanning the gap. Germline V lookup: CDR1 KGHSH, CDR2 LQKENI. CDR3 loop: CASSPQGGSAEKLFF. DNA of the CDR3: TGTGCCAGCTCACCTCAGGGAGGGAGTGCTGAAAAACTGTTTTTT.

J is TRBJ2-1 and V is TRBV20-1; 8 positions agree with TRBD1. Germline lookup yields CDR1 DFQATT and CDR2 SNEGSKA (reference sequence). This CDR3 comprises 11 residues. The CDR3 DNA reads as TGCAGACCTGGACAGGGAGATGAGCAGTTCTTC. As protein: CRPGQGDEQFF.

This chain links TRBV4-2 with TRBJ1-1, with 8 bases lining up with TRBD1. Germline lookup yields CDR1 LGHNA and CDR2 YNFKEQ. J lost 1 base, V lost 4 bases, and 2 bases had no gene match. The CDR3 runs 14 residues. The CDR3 sequence is CASSPGTGNTEAFF. As DNA, the CDR3 is TGTGCCAGCAGCCCCGGGACAGGGAACACTGAAGCTTTCTTT.

The J gene is TRBJ2-7, the V gene TRBV27; 9 bases are shared with TRBD1. The CDR3 consists of 15 residues. The J segment lost 4 bases and the V segment lost 6 bases, leaving 10 bases of the junction unmatched. From germline, CDR1 is MNHEY and CDR2 SMNVEV (reference sequence). CDR3 residues: CASSRKGQGTYEQYF. The CDR3 coding sequence is TGTGCCAGCAGCCGGAAGGGACAGGGCACGTACGAGCAGTACTTC.

V gene TRBV6-5 combines with J gene TRBJ1-2; D ambiguous. The CDR3 consists of 13 residues. CDR1 and CDR2 from the germline V gene are MNHEY and SVGAGI. V lost 7 bases and J 4 bases, leaving 13 bases between the germline ends. This CDR3 reads CASTMDRSYGYTF. For the CDR3, the DNA is TGTGCCAGCACCATGGACCGCTCCTATGGCTACACCTTC.